This T cell receptor (beta chain) is drawn from a study of control samples from healthy donors and cancer patients (dated by TCRdb to between 2020 and 2021). A word on this clone: Which antigen it targets is not known. The input lacks base qualities; no much larger clone sits a single base away.

The library came from the immunoSEQ multiplex PCR assay. The source is immuneACCESS, and TCRdb retained only in-frame sequences with V and J called. Part of the clones is not carried over; for the studies checked, unresolved V genes explain less than half of this, and the remainder is unexplained. The sample table contains 100,000 or so clones; only one count was recorded for approximately 90% of them. The top ten hold over 0.85% of the sample. Sequences GTSNPN (CDR1) and SVGIG (CDR2) are obtained from the germline V gene (reference sequence). The CDR3 goes from the cysteine to the phenylalanine over 15 residues. Only CDR3 DNA is held: 45 bases, read in frame from base 1. V trim: 1 base; J trim: 4 bases; unmatched bases: 10.

The source of this sequence is a woman in her 30s in good health. The sequenced sample consisted of blood. This chain is built from TRBV30 and TRBJ2-7; 7 of the junction bases match TRBD2. DNA sequence: TGTGCCTGGAGTGAAGGCGGGAGCATGACTTACGAGCAGTACTTC. The resulting protein is CAWSEGGSMTYEQYF.